The 7 T cell receptor beta chains in this list originate from one sample, sequenced in a study of blood T cell repertoires in COVID-19 (dated by TCRdb to 2020 to 2021). The library was obtained by the immunoSEQ multiplex PCR assay. TCRdb stores this immuneACCESS table with in-frame sequences only. Part of the clones is absent; in the studies checked, under half of the shortfall reflects unresolved V genes, and no reason is known for the rest. The sample records about 190,000 clones, around 77% of which are singletons. The top ten clones comprise roughly 17% of the sample. Sequenced: peripheral blood. These receptors were collected from a man between 60 and 75 years old with active or convalescent COVID-19.

In its sample, this clone was seen a few times. The J gene is TRBJ2-7, the V gene TRBV6-5; 10 bases agree with TRBD2. The CDR3 totals 15 residues. Germline-derived CDR1 and CDR2 are MNHEY and SVGAGI. V dropped 0 bases and J dropped 3; count of bases not matched to a gene: 2. The CDR3 DNA sequence: TGTGCCAGCAGTTACTCCCAGCGGGAGGGCTACGAGCAGTACTTC. Amino acids: CASSYSQREGYEQYF.

This chain uses TRBV6-6 with TRBJ1-4; D ambiguous. V lost 0 bases, J lost 10 bases, and 15 bases lay in between. Germline-derived CDR1 and CDR2 are MNHNY and SVGAGI (reference sequence). The CDR3 has 15 residues. This CDR3 is CASSYSIAGEGKLFF. Written as DNA, the CDR3 is TGTGCCAGCAGTTACTCGATTGCCGGAGAGGGAAAACTGTTTTTT.

Only a few counts were recorded for this clone. This rearrangement joins TRBV3-1 (or the pseudogene TRBV3-2) to TRBJ1-4; D unclear. The CDR3 is 15 amino acids. Germline V lookup: CDR1 LGHDT, CDR2 YNNKEL (reference sequence). V dropped 4 bases and J dropped 6 bases, with 15 bases sitting between them. The CDR3 bases are TGTGCCAGCAGCCTCTGGAGCGGGCGAGATGAAAAACTGTTTTTT. It yields the protein CASSLWSGRDEKLFF.

This clone was seen more than once but under ten times. This chain joins TRBV5-1 and TRBJ2-2; maybe TRBD2 (6 bases). There are 14 residues in the CDR3. CDR1 is SGHRS, CDR2 YFSETQ, per germline. The V and J ends lost 7 bases and 5 bases respectively, with 15 bases between them. CDR3 sequence (DNA): TGCGCCAGCGGCTGGCTGGCGGGGACCGGGGAGCTGTTTTTT. This translates into CASGWLAGTGELFF.

V usage is TRBV4-1 and J usage is TRBJ1-5, with a weak D call TRBD1 (5 bases). Germline V lookup: CDR1 MGHRA, CDR2 YSYEKL. The CDR3 extends over 18 amino acids. V was trimmed by 1 base and J by 1 base, leaving 17 bases between them. The chain's CDR3 is CASSQGGGTALSNQPQHF. The DNA of the CDR3 is TGCGCCAGCAGCCAAGGGGGCGGAACAGCCTTGAGCAATCAGCCCCAGCATTTT.

The gene calls are TRBV7-6 and TRBJ2-4; 7 positions match TRBD2. Germline CDR1 and CDR2: SGHVS and FNYEAQ. The V gene end was trimmed by 3 bases and the J gene end by 3 bases; junction bases not matched to a gene: 14. This CDR3 is 18 amino acids long. CDR3 coding DNA: TGTGCCAGCAGCTTTTGGGGGAGGGGTGATGGACTCAAAAACATTCAGTACTTC. Its protein product is CASSFWGRGDGLKNIQYF.

The chain combines TRBV14 with TRBJ2-7; the D gene is possibly TRBD1 (5 bases). The V end lost 0 bases, the J end lost 3 bases, and 12 bases lay between the germline ends. CDR3 length: 15 residues. The germline CDR1 and CDR2 sequences are SGHDN and FVKESK. CDR3 in DNA: TGTGCCAGCAGCCAAGATGACGAGACAGTCTACGAGCAGTACTTC. Translating gives CASSQDDETVYEQYF.